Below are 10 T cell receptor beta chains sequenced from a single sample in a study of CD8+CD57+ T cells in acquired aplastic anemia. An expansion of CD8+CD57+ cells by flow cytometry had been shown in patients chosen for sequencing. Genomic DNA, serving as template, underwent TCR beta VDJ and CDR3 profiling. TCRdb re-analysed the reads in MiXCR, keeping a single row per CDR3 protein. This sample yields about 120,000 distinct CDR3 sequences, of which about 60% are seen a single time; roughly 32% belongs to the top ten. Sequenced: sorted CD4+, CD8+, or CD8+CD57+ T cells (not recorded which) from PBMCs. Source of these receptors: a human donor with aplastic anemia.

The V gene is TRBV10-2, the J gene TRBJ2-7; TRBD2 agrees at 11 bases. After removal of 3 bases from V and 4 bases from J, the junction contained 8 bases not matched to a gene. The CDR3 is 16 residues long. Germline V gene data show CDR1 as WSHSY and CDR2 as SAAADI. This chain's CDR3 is CASSDRVAGGTYEQYF. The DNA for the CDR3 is TGCGCCAGCAGTGACCGTGTAGCGGGAGGGACATACGAGCAGTACTTC.

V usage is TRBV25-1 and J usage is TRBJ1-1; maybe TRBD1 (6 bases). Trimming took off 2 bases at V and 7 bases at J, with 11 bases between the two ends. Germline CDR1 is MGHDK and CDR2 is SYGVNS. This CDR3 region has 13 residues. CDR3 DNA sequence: TGTGCCAGCAGTGAAGATCTCAGGGGTGAAGCTTTCTTT. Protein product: CASSEDLRGEAFF. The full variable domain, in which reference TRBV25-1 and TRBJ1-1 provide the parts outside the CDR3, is EADIYQTPRYLVIGTGKKITLECSQTMGHDKMYWYQQDPGMELHLIHYSYGVNSTEKGDLSSESTVSRIRTEHFPLTLESARPSHTSQYLCASSEDLRGEAFFGQGTRLTVV.

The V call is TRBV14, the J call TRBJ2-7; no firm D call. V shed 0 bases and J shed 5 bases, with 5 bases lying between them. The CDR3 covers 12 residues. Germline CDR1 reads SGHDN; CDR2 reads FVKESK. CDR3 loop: CASSQDGDEQYF. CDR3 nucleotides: TGTGCCAGCAGCCAAGACGGTGACGAGCAGTACTTC. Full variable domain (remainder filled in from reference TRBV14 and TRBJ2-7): EAGVTQFPSHSVIEKGQTVTLRCDPISGHDNLYWYRRVMGKEIKFLLHFVKESKQDESGMPNNRFLAERTGGTYSTLKVQPAELEDSGVYFCASSQDGDEQYFGPGTRLTVT.

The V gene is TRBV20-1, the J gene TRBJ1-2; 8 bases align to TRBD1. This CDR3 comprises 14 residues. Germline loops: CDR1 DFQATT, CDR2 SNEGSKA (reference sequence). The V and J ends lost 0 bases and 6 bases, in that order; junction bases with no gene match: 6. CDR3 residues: CSARDQTGGDGYTF. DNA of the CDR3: TGCAGTGCTAGAGATCAAACAGGGGGAGATGGCTACACCTTC.

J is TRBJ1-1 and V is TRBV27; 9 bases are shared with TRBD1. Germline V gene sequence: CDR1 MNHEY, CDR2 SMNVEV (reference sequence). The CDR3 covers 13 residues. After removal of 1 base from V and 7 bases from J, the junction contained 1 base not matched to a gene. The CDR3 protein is CASSLLGQGEAFF. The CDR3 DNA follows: TGTGCCAGCAGTTTATTGGGACAGGGTGAAGCTTTCTTT.

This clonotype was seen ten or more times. CDR3 sequence reads: CASSYRSNSVYNEQFF. CDR3 DNA: TGTGCCAGCAGCTACCGGTCTAACAGCGTTTACAATGAGCAGTTCTTC. The V gene is TRBV7-2, the J gene TRBJ2-1; no clear D gene. Trimming stripped 4 bases from V and 4 bases from J, with 17 bases between. The germline V gene encodes CDR1 SGHTA and CDR2 FQGNSA. The CDR3 spans 16 residues. The entire variable domain, with the rest obtained from reference TRBV7-2 and TRBJ2-1, is as follows: GAGVSQSPSNKVTEKGKDVELRCDPISGHTALYWYRQSLGQGLEFLIYFQGNSAPDKSGLPSDRFSAERTGGSVSTLTIQRTQQEDSAVYLCASSYRSNSVYNEQFFGPGTRLTVL.

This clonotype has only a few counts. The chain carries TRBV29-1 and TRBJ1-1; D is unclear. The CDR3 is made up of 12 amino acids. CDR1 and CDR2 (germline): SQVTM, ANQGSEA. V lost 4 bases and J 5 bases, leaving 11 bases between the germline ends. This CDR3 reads CSVVADRTEAFF. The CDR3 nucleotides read TGCAGCGTTGTGGCAGATCGAACTGAAGCTTTCTTT.

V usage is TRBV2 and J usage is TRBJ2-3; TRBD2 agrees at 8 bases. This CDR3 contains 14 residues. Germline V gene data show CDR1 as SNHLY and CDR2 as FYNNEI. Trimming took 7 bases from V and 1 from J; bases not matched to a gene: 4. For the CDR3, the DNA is TGTGCCAGCAAAACGACTAGCGGCACAGATACGCAGTATTTT. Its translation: CASKTTSGTDTQYF.

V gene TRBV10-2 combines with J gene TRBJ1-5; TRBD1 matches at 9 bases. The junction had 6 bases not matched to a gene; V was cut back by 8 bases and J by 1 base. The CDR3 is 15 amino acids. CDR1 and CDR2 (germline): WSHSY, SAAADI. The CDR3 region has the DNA TGCGCCAGCGGTGGGGACAGGGCGAGCAATCAGCCCCAGCATTTT. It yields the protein CASGGDRASNQPQHF.

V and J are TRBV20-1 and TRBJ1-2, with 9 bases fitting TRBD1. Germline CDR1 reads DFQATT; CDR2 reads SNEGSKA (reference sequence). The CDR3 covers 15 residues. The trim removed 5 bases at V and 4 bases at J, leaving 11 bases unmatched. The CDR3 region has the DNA TGCAGTGCTCCAGAGATTGGGACAGGGACCTATGGCTACACCTTC. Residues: CSAPEIGTGTYGYTF.